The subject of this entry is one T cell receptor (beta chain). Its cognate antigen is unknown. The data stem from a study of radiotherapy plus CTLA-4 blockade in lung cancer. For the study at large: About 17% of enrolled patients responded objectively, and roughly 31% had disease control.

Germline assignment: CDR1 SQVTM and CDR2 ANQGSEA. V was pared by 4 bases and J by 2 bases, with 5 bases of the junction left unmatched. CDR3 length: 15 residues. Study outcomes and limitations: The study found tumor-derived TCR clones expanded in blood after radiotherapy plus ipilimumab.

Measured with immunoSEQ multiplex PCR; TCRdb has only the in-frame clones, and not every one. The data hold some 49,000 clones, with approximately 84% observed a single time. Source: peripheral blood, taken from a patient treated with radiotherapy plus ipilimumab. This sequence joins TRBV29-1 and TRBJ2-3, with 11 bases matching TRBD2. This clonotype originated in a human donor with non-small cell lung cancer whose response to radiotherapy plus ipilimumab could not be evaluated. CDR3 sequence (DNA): TGCAGCGTTGTACTGGGACTAGCGGCCACAGATACGCAGTATTTT. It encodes CSVVLGLAATDTQYF.